These T cell receptor beta chains were read from a single sample in a study of T cell responses to AZD1222 COVID-19 vaccine. Clones were sequenced by immunoSEQ multiplex PCR, and TCRdb holds only the in-frame ones, with some missing. Altogether approximately 150,000 clones are present, roughly nine tenths being singletons, with the ten largest covering roughly 2.5%. The sequencing used peripheral blood, collected on day 0 of AZD1222 vaccination. The receptors were gathered from an adult in good health. The CDR3 runs from the conserved cysteine through the conserved F or W. The D gene is left open where the match is weak. Only some rows state a clone size, as once, few, many or a class for expanded clones.

V	size	D	J	CDR3	DNA
TRBV9	.	.	TRBJ2-3	CASSASRTYSTDTQYF	TGTGCCAGCAGCGCTTCTCGGACGTATAGCACAGATACGCAGTATTTT
TRBV3-1/TRBV3-2	.	TRBD2	TRBJ2-3	CASSQDLRWEGVGDTQYF	TGTGCCAGCAGCCAAGATCTTCGGTGGGAGGGAGTGGGAGATACGCAGTATTTT
TRBV5-5	once	.	TRBJ2-7	CASSLRRGSYEQYF	TGTGCCAGCAGCTTGCGAAGAGGGAGCTACGAGCAGTACTTC
TRBV3-1/TRBV3-2	.	.	TRBJ2-7	CASSPSSGTSFGVEQYF	TGTGCCAGCAGCCCTTCCTCCGGGACTTCCTTCGGGGTTGAGCAGTACTTC
TRBV19	.	.	TRBJ1-3	CASSINPRGLTGNTIYF	TGTGCCAGTAGTATAAATCCCCGCGGACTAACTGGAAACACCATATATTTT
TRBV5-1	.	.	TRBJ1-1	CASSLWTENTEAFF	TGCGCCAGCAGCTTGTGGACGGAGAACACTGAAGCTTTCTTT
TRBV6-4	.	TRBD2	TRBJ2-1	CASSHGETSGYNEQFF	TGTGCCAGCAGTCACGGGGAGACTAGCGGATACAATGAGCAGTTCTTC
TRBV25-1	.	.	TRBJ1-5	CASSAGVQPQHF	TGTGCCAGCAGTGCAGGGGTTCAGCCCCAGCATTTT
TRBV6-5	.	.	TRBJ1-1	CASSYSGRRTEAFF	TGTGCCAGCAGTTACTCGGGCAGGCGCACTGAAGCTTTCTTT
TRBV3-1/TRBV3-2	.	.	TRBJ1-1	CASSSSPPENTEAFF	TGTGCCAGCAGTTCCAGCCCACCGGAGAACACTGAAGCTTTCTTT
TRBV29-1	.	TRBD1	TRBJ2-3	CSVEGTGGPDTQYF	TGCAGCGTTGAAGGGACAGGGGGACCAGATACGCAGTATTTT
TRBV18	.	TRBD1	TRBJ2-3	CASSPRAGGYADTQYF	TGTGCCAGCTCACCACGGGCAGGGGGATATGCAGATACGCAGTATTTT
TRBV30	.	.	TRBJ1-2	CAWSPPTGTLYGYTF	TGTGCCTGGAGTCCGCCGACAGGTACCCTCTATGGCTACACCTTC
TRBV28	.	TRBD1	TRBJ1-1	CASSLIPGQGETEAFF	TGTGCCAGCAGTCTTATCCCGGGACAGGGGGAGACTGAAGCTTTCTTT
TRBV19	.	.	TRBJ1-5	CASNRGLQPQHF	TGTGCCAGTAACCGGGGATTGCAGCCCCAGCATTTT
TRBV19	.	.	TRBJ1-6	CASSIGQTAYNSPLHF	TGTGCCAGTAGTATAGGTCAGACGGCCTATAATTCACCCCTCCACTTT
TRBV30	.	.	TRBJ1-1	CAWSRQVNTEAFF	TGTGCCTGGAGTCGTCAGGTGAACACTGAAGCTTTCTTT
TRBV5-1	.	.	TRBJ2-1	CASSLAPGHKYNEQFF	TGCGCCAGCAGCTTGGCGCCGGGACATAAATACAATGAGCAGTTCTTC
TRBV11-2	.	TRBD2	TRBJ2-5	CASSSGLAGAGETQYF	TGTGCCAGCAGCTCGGGACTAGCGGGAGCGGGAGAGACCCAGTACTTC
TRBV29-1	.	.	TRBJ2-5	CSVPSGAGETQYF	TGCAGCGTTCCATCAGGGGCGGGGGAGACCCAGTACTTC
TRBV2	once	TRBD1	TRBJ2-2	CASTPDRVGTGELFF	TGTGCCAGCACCCCAGACAGGGTCGGCACCGGGGAGCTGTTTTTT
TRBV5-5	once	.	TRBJ1-3	CASSLGGQSGNTIYF	TGTGCCAGCAGCTTGGGAGGGCAGTCTGGAAACACCATATATTTT
TRBV27	.	TRBD1	TRBJ2-7	CASRPTSQGALGEQYF	TGTGCCAGCAGACCAACGTCTCAGGGGGCGCTGGGGGAGCAGTACTTC
TRBV14	once	TRBD2	TRBJ2-1	CASSPFTGGSYNEQFF	TGTGCCAGCAGCCCGTTTACGGGGGGCTCCTACAATGAGCAGTTCTTC
TRBV20-1	.	TRBD2	TRBJ2-3	CSASHREGRPDTQYF	TGCAGTGCTAGTCATCGGGAGGGCCGCCCAGATACGCAGTATTTT
TRBV12-3/TRBV12-4	once	.	TRBJ1-1	CASRWNTEAFF	TGTGCCAGCAGGTGGAACACTGAAGCTTTCTTT